These 11 T cell receptor beta chains share one sample of origin, sequenced in a study of metastatic and nonmetastatic thyroid tumors. All patients were untreated before thyroid surgery. TCRdb called clones again from the PCR reads with MiXCR. In the table there are approximately 50,000 clones, approximately 20% of which are singletons. The specimen was blood. The receptor set was obtained from a female donor with papillary thyroid cancer or a benign thyroid nodule (not recorded which). Some clones in this sample may be carry-over from other donors' samples.

This clone was observed a few times. The genes are TRBV28 and TRBJ2-1; 12 bases are shared with TRBD2. After removal of 1 base from V and 10 bases from J, the junction contained 11 bases not matched to a gene. Germline V gives CDR1 MDHEN, CDR2 SYDVKM. The CDR3 has 17 amino acids. CDR3 amino acids: CASSLFSSGLAGTEQFF. Written as DNA, the CDR3 is TGTGCCAGCAGTTTATTCTCCTCTGGACTAGCGGGAACAGAGCAGTTCTTC.

Points on this clone: A read error may explain this, as a much larger clone is one base away. The chain uses TRBV5-5 and TRBJ1-3, with D possibly being TRBD1 (5 bases). CDR1 is SGHKS, CDR2 YYEKEE, per germline (reference sequence). V was trimmed by 3 bases and J by 1 base, leaving 11 bases between them. CDR3 length equals 15 residues. The CDR3 reads CASSSLGTSGNTIYF. CDR3 bases: TGTGCCAGCAGCTCGTTAGGGACTTCTGGAAACACCATATATTTT.

There are many counts of this clone. The chain has TRBV18 and TRBJ1-1, with a weak D call TRBD1 (6 bases). With 1 base removed from V and 4 bases from J, the gap between germline ends came to 13 bases. Germline V lookup: CDR1 KGHSH, CDR2 LQKENI. There are 15 residues in the CDR3. The chain's CDR3 is CASSPQGGLVTEAFF. CDR3 nucleotides: TGTGCCAGCTCACCACAGGGGGGGTTGGTCACTGAAGCTTTCTTT.

This clone occurred many times. The chain couples TRBV28 to TRBJ1-5; tentative D call: TRBD1 (5 bases). V was cut by 9 bases and J by 7 bases, with 13 bases left in between. This CDR3 contains 12 residues. CDR1 is MDHEN and CDR2 is SYDVKM in the germline V gene. Written as DNA, the CDR3 is TGTGCCAGTGGGGCAGGGCGGCAGCCCCAGCATTTT. Its translation is CASGAGRQPQHF.

This clone was observed many times. The chain uses TRBV2 and TRBJ1-2, with D perhaps TRBD1 (5 bases). CDR3 length equals 15 residues. The V gene lost 1 base and the J gene lost 3 bases, with 12 bases spanning the gap. Germline CDR1 and CDR2: SNHLY and FYNNEI. The DNA for the CDR3 is TGTGCCAGCAGTGAAGGGGGCAGGGAGGACTATGGCTACACCTTC. This encodes CASSEGGREDYGYTF.

This clone has a count of ten or more. The CDR3, as DNA: TGCGCCAGCAGCCAACTCTTTTACAGAAATGGCGAGCAGTACTTC. It translates to CASSQLFYRNGEQYF. The chain links TRBV4-1 to TRBJ2-7; D uncertain. The CDR3 spans 15 residues. Germline CDR1 and CDR2: MGHRA and YSYEKL. With 2 bases removed from V and 6 bases from J, the gap between germline ends came to 17 bases.

This clone was counted ten times or more. This sequence joins TRBV28 and TRBJ2-7; a weak D match, TRBD2 (5 bases). There are 14 residues in the CDR3. Trimming took 4 bases from V and 0 from J, leaving 10 bases between them. CDR1 is MDHEN and CDR2 is SYDVKM in the germline V gene. The CDR3 spells CASSSQRSSYEQYF. The CDR3 DNA follows: TGTGCCAGCAGTTCTCAGCGGAGCTCCTACGAGCAGTACTTC.

The chain carries TRBV6-1 and TRBJ1-6; 8 bases are shared with TRBD1. The CDR3 runs 13 residues. The V segment lost 6 bases and the J segment 7 bases; nucleotides outside the gene matches: 2. CDR1 and CDR2 from the germline V gene are MNHNS and SASEGT. This CDR3 is CASRDRENSPLHF. In DNA form, the CDR3 reads TGTGCCAGCAGGGACAGGGAAAATTCACCCCTCCACTTT.

On this clone itself: A read error may be the cause here, since a much bigger clone is one base away. The sample holds other DNA sequences that translate to the same CDR3. The gene calls are TRBV29-1 and TRBJ2-7, with 7 bases lining up with TRBD2. CDR3 length: 16 amino acids. Unmatched junction bases numbered 16, after V lost 4 bases and J lost 4 bases. Germline values: CDR1 SQVTM, CDR2 ANQGSEA. Here the CDR3 DNA reads TGCAGCGTTGTCGCGGCTAGCGGTAGGGCGGGTTACGAGCAGTACTTC. Amino acid sequence: CSVVAASGRAGYEQYF.

In this sample, this clone turned up many times. The chain links TRBV28 to TRBJ2-5; 9 bases map to TRBD1. The CDR3 is 15 residues long. The V gene's germline CDR1 is MDHEN and CDR2 SYDVKM. With 4 bases clipped from V and 5 bases from J, the junction kept 8 bases outside the gene matches. The DNA of the CDR3 is TGTGCCAGCAGTTACCCGACAGGGGGGGGGGAGACCCAGTACTTC. Residues: CASSYPTGGGETQYF. Full variable domain (remainder filled in from reference TRBV28 and TRBJ2-5): DVKVTQSSRYLVKRTGEKVFLECVQDMDHENMFWYRQDPGLGLRLIYFSYDVKMKEKGDIPEGYSVSREKKERFSLILESASTNQTSMYLCASSYPTGGGETQYFGPGTRLLVL.

This clone was counted at least ten times. This chain joins TRBV29-1 and TRBJ2-6, with 7 bases fitting TRBD2. V shed 2 bases, J shed 1 base, and the junction held 8 bases outside the gene matches. CDR3 length equals 17 residues. Germline V gene lookup returns CDR1 SQVTM and CDR2 ANQGSEA. DNA for the CDR3: TGCAGCGTTGAATTACGCGGGAGAGGATCTGGGGCCAACGTCCTGACTTTC. This sequence encodes CSVELRGRGSGANVLTF.